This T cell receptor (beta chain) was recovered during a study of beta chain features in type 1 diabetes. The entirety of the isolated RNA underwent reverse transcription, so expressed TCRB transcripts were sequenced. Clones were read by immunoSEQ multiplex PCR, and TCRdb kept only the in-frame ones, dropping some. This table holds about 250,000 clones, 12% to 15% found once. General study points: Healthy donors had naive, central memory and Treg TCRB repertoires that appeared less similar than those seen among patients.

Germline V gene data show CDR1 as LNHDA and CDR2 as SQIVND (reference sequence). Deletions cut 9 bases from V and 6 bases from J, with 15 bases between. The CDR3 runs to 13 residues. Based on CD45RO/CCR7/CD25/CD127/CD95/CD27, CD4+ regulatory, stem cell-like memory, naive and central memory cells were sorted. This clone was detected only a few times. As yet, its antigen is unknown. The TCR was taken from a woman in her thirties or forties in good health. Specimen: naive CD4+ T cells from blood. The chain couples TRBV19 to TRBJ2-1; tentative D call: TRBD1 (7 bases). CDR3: CASLGGGFNEQFF. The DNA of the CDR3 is TGTGCCAGCCTTGGAGGGGGCTTCAATGAGCAGTTCTTC.